Presented here are 9 T cell receptor beta chains from one specimen sequenced in a study of glioma-infiltrating T cells after dendritic cell vaccination. Assay: immunoSEQ multiplex PCR; the TCRdb copy retains only in-frame clones and omits some. The table lists around 67,000 clones, 80% to 85% of them singletons, with approximately 7.9% in the top ten. Sequencing used blood, obtained before dendritic cell vaccination. The receptors shown here come from a human donor with glioblastoma.

V and J are TRBV7-3 and TRBJ1-1; D is perhaps TRBD1 (6 bases). The CDR3 spans 16 residues. The V and J ends lost 5 bases and 1 base respectively, with 17 bases between them. CDR1 SGHTA and CDR2 FQGTGA come from the germline V gene. The CDR3 sequence is CASSIYVGASNTEAFF. CDR3 nucleotide sequence: TGTGCCAGCAGCATCTACGTGGGGGCTTCGAACACTGAAGCTTTCTTT.

The rearrangement links TRBV18 to TRBJ1-5; the D gene is possibly TRBD1 (6 bases). CDR3 length: 15 residues. Trimming took 3 bases from V and 5 from J, leaving 14 bases between them. Germline V gene sequence: CDR1 KGHSH, CDR2 LQKENI. CDR3 DNA sequence: TGTGCCAGCTCACCCGGCTCCAGGGGCGATCAGCCCCAGCATTTT. Amino acid sequence: CASSPGSRGDQPQHF.

The chain combines TRBV6-1 with TRBJ2-1, with a weak D call TRBD1 (5 bases). This CDR3 has 16 amino acids. V lost 1 base, J lost 7 bases, and 17 bases lay in between. Per the germline V gene, CDR1 is MNHNS and CDR2 is SASEGT. The CDR3 sequence: CASSEVVAGIGNEQFF. The CDR3 bases are TGTGCCAGCAGTGAAGTGGTCGCAGGGATTGGGAATGAGCAGTTCTTC.

This clone was observed a handful of times. V usage is TRBV11-1 and J usage is TRBJ1-1, with TRBD1 matching 9 bases. J lost 5 bases, V lost 1 base, and 5 bases had no gene match. Germline assignment: CDR1 SGHAT and CDR2 FQDESV (reference sequence). CDR3 length equals 15 residues. CDR3 region: CASSLGGTGKTEAFF. The CDR3 DNA reads TGTGCCAGCAGCTTAGGCGGGACAGGGAAGACTGAAGCTTTCTTT. The whole variable domain, remainder taken from reference TRBV11-1 and TRBJ1-1, is EAEVAQSPRYKITEKSQAVAFWCDPISGHATLYWYRQILGQGPELLVQFQDESVVDDSQLPKDRFSAERLKGVDSTLKIQPAELGDSAMYLCASSLGGTGKTEAFFGQGTRLTVV.

The V and J genes are TRBV5-4 and TRBJ1-4, with D perhaps TRBD1 (5 bases). This CDR3 is 17 amino acids long. Germline lookup yields CDR1 SGHNT and CDR2 YYREEE (reference sequence). The V gene lost 0 bases and the J gene lost 1 base, with 13 bases spanning the gap. The CDR3, as DNA: TGTGCCAGCAGCTTGGGAAGGAGGGGTGGAACTAATGAAAAACTGTTTTTT. Its translation is CASSLGRRGGTNEKLFF. The full variable domain, with the rest looked up from reference TRBV5-4 and TRBJ1-4, is ETGVTQSPTHLIKTRGQQVTLRCSSQSGHNTVSWYQQALGQGPQFIFQYYREEENGRGNFPPRFSGLQFPNYSSELNVNALELDDSALYLCASSLGRRGGTNEKLFFGSGTQLSVL.

The CDR3 sequence is CASSLRVAGDEQYF. The CDR3 nucleotides are TGTGCCAGCAGCTTAAGGGTCGCAGGGGACGAGCAGTACTTC. This chain joins TRBV7-9 and TRBJ2-7, with D perhaps TRBD1 (6 bases). V was trimmed by 2 bases and J by 5 bases, leaving 13 bases between them. CDR3 size: 14 residues. Germline CDR1 reads SEHNR; CDR2 reads FQNEAQ (reference sequence).

The rearrangement uses TRBV18 and TRBJ1-2; weak D call: TRBD1 (5 bases). V shed 3 bases and J shed 8 bases, with 19 bases lying between them. Germline lookup yields CDR1 KGHSH and CDR2 LQKENI. This CDR3 region has 15 residues. CDR3 DNA sequence: TGTGCCAGCTCACCGGCAGGGCCTCCTGCGGGAGGCTACACCTTC. It specifies CASSPAGPPAGGYTF.

J is TRBJ1-3 and V is TRBV29-1; unclear D gene. The V end was cut by 4 bases, the J end by 0 bases, with 7 bases between. Germline CDR1 reads SQVTM; CDR2 reads ANQGSEA. CDR3 length equals 13 residues. Here the CDR3 DNA reads TGCAGCGTTGGGGCAAACTCTGGAAACACCATATATTTT. It specifies CSVGANSGNTIYF.

The rearrangement links TRBV2 to TRBJ2-2; 9 bases match TRBD2. The CDR3 is 14 residues long. J gave up 3 bases and V 6 bases, and 2 bases lay outside the gene matches. CDR1 and CDR2 from the germline V gene are SNHLY and FYNNEI. The chain's CDR3 is CASRGLAYTGELFF. As DNA, the CDR3 is TGTGCCAGCAGGGGACTAGCATACACCGGGGAGCTGTTTTTT.